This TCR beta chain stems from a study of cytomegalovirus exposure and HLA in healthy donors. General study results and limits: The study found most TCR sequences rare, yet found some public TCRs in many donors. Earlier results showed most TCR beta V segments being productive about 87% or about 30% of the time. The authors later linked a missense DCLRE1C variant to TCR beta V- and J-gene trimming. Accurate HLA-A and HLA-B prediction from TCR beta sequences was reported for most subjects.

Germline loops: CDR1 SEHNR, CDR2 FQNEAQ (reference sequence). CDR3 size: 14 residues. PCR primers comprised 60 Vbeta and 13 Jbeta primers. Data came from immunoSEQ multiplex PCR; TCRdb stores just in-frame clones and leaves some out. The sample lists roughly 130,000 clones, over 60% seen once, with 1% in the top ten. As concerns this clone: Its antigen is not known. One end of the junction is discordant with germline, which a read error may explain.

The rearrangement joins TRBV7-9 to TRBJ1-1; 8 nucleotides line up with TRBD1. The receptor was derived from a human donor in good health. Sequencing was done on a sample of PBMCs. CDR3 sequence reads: CSSSIDRGDTEAFF. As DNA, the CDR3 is TGTTCCAGCAGCATCGACAGGGGTGACACTGAAGCTTTCTTT.